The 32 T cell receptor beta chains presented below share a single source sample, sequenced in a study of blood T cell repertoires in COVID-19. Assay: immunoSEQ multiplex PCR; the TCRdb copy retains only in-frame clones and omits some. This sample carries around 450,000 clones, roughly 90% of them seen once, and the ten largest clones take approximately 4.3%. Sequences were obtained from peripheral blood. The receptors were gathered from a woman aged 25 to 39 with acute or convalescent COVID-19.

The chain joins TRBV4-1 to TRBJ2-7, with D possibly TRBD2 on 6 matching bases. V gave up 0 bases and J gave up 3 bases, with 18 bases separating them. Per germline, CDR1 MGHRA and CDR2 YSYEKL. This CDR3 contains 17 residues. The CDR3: CASSQELVSGRLYEQYF. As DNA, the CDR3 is TGCGCCAGCAGCCAAGAGCTGGTTAGCGGCCGACTCTACGAGCAGTACTTC.

CDR3 region: CASSYLTGKGYGYTF. For the CDR3, the DNA is TGTGCCAGCAGTTATCTGACAGGGAAAGGCTATGGCTACACCTTC. The chain has TRBV6-5 and TRBJ1-2, with 7 bases identical to TRBD1. The CDR3 has 15 amino acids. Germline CDR1 and CDR2: MNHEY and SVGAGI. Unmatched junction bases numbered 8, after V lost 3 bases and J lost 4 bases.

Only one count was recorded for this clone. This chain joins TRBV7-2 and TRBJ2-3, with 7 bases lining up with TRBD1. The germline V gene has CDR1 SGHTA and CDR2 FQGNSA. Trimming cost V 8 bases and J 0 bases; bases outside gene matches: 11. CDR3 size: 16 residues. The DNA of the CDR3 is TGTGCCAGCGCTTGGGACAGCAACCTTAGCACAGATACGCAGTATTTT. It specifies CASAWDSNLSTDTQYF. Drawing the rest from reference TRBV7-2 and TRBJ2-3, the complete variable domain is GAGVSQSPSNKVTEKGKDVELRCDPISGHTALYWYRQSLGQGLEFLIYFQGNSAPDKSGLPSDRFSAERTGGSVSTLTIQRTQQEDSAVYLCASAWDSNLSTDTQYFGPGTRLTVL.

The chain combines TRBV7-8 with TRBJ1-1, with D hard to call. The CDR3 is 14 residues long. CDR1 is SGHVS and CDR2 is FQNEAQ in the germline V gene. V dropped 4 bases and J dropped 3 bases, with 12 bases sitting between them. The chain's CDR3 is CASSSGPRDTEAFF. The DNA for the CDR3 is TGTGCCAGCAGCTCGGGTCCCCGAGACACTGAAGCTTTCTTT.

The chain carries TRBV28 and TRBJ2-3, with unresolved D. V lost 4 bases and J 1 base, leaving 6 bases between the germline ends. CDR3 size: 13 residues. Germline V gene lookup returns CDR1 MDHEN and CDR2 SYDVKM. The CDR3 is CASSSVGTDTQYF. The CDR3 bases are TGTGCCAGCAGTTCGGTCGGCACAGATACGCAGTATTTT.

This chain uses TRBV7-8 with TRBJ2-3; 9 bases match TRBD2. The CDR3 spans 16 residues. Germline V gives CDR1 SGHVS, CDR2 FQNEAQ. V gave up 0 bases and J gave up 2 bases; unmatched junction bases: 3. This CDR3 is CASSLASGGHTDTQYF. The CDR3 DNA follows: TGTGCCAGCAGCTTAGCTAGCGGGGGCCACACAGATACGCAGTATTTT.

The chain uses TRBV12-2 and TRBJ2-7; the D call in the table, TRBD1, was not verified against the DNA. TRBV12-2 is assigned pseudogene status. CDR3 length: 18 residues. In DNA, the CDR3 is TGTGCAAGTCGCTTAGCGCGGGAGACAGGGGATGCAGTTTACGAGCAGTACTTC. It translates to CASRLARETGDAVYEQYF.

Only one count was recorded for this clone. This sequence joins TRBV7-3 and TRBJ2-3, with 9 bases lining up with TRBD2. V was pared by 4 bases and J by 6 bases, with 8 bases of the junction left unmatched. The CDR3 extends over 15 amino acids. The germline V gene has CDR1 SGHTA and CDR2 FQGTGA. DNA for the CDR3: TGTGCCAGCAGCTATCTACCGACTAGCGGCGATACGCAGTATTTT. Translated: CASSYLPTSGDTQYF.

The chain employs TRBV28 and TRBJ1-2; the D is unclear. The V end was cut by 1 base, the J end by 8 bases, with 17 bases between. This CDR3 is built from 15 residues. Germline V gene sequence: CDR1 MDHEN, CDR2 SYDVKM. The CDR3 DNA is TGTGCCAGCAGTTTATCAACCCCACTGGTCTTCGGCTACACCTTC. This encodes CASSLSTPLVFGYTF.

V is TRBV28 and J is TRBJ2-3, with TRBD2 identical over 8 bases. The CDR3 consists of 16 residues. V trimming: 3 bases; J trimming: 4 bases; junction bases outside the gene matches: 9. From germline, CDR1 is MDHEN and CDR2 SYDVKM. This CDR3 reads CASSLGSSGGADTQYF. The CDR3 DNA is TGTGCCAGCAGTTTGGGGTCCAGCGGGGGTGCAGATACGCAGTATTTT.

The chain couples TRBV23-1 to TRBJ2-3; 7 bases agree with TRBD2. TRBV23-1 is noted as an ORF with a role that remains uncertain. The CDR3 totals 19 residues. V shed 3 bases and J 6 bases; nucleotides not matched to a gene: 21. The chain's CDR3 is CASSHPSRLARECSDTQYF. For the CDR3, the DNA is TGCGCCAGCAGTCATCCCTCCCGACTAGCCAGGGAATGTAGTGATACGCAGTATTTT.

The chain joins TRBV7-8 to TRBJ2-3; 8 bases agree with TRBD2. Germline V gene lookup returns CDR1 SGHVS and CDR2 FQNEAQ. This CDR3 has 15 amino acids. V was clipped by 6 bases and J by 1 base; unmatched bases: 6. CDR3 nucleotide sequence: TGTGCCAGCAGGAATCCGGGGGGGGGCACAGATACGCAGTATTTT. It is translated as CASRNPGGGTDTQYF.

The CDR3 reads CASGLQGRSTGELFF. DNA for the CDR3: TGCGCCAGCGGATTACAGGGGAGGAGCACCGGGGAGCTGTTTTTT. The V and J genes are TRBV5-1 and TRBJ2-2; D possibly corresponds to TRBD1 (7 bases). With 7 bases removed from V and 4 bases from J, the gap between germline ends came to 17 bases. The V gene's germline CDR1 is SGHRS and CDR2 YFSETQ. CDR3 length: 15 residues.

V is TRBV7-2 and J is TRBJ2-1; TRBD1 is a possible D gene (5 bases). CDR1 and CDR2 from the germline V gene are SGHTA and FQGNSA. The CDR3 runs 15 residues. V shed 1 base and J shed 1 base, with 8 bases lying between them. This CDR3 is CASSLGTPSYNEQFF. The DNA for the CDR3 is TGTGCCAGCAGCTTAGGGACACCATCCTACAATGAGCAGTTCTTC.

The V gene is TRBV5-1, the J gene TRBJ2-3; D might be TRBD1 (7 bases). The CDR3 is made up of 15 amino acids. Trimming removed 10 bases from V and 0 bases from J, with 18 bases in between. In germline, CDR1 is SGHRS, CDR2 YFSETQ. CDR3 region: CASQTRGVSTDTQYF. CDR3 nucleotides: TGCGCCTCCCAGACCAGGGGGGTAAGCACAGATACGCAGTATTTT.

The CDR3 bases are TGTGCCAGTAGAGAGACAGGAGGTTCACCCCTCCACTTT. Translation gives CASRETGGSPLHF. The J gene is TRBJ1-6, the V gene TRBV19; possibly TRBD1 for D (6 bases). The CDR3 sequence is 13 residues long. Trimming removed 6 bases at V and 9 bases at J, with 12 bases between. Germline V CDR1 and CDR2: LNHDA, SQIVND (reference sequence).

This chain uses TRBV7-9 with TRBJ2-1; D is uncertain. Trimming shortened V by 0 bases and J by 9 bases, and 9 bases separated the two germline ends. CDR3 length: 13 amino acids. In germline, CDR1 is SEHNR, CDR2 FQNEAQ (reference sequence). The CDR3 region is CASSLAEVGEQFF. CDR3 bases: TGTGCCAGCAGCTTAGCTGAGGTTGGTGAGCAGTTCTTC.

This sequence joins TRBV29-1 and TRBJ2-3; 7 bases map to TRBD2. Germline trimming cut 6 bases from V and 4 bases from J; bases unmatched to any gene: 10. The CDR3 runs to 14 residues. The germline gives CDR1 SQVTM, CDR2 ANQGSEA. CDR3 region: CSVLAAGWSDTQYF. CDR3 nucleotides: TGCAGCGTGCTGGCAGCGGGATGGTCAGATACGCAGTATTTT.

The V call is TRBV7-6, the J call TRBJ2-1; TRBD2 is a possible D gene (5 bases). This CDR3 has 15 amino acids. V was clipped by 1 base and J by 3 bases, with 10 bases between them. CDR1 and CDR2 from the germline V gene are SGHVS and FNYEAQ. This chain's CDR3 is CASSLEPGYYNEQFF. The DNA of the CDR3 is TGTGCCAGCAGCTTAGAACCGGGGTACTACAATGAGCAGTTCTTC.

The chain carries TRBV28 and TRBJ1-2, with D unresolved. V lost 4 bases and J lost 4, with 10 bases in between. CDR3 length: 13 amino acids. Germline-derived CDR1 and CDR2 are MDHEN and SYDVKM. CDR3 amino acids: CASSSPTVYGYTF. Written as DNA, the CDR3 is TGTGCCAGCAGTTCCCCCACAGTCTATGGCTACACCTTC.

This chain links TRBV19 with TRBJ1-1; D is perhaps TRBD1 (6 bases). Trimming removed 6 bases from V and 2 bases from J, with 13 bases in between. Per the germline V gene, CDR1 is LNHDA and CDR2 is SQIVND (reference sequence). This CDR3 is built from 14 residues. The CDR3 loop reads CASSKQGRNTEAFF. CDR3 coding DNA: TGTGCCAGTAGCAAACAGGGCCGAAACACTGAAGCTTTCTTT.

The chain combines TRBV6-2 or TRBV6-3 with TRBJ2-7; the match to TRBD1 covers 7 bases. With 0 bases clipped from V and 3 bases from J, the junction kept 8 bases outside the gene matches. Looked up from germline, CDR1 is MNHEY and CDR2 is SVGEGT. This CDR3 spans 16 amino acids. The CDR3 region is CASSYSSGTAFYEQYF. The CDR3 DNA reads TGTGCCAGCAGTTACTCTTCCGGGACAGCCTTCTACGAGCAGTACTTC.

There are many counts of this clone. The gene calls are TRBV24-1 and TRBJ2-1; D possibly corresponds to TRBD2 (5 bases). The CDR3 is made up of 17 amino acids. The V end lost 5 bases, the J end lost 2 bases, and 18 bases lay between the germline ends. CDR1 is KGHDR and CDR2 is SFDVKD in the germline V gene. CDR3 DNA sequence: TGTGCCACCAGTGGTGGGAGACAAGATCACACCTACAATGAGCAGTTCTTC. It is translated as CATSGGRQDHTYNEQFF.

Here the CDR3 reads CSASSGGETQYF. Written as DNA, the CDR3 is TGCAGTGCTAGTTCCGGAGGGGAGACCCAGTACTTC. The chain is built from TRBV20-1 and TRBJ2-5; a possible D gene is TRBD2 (6 bases). The CDR3 extends over 12 amino acids. V dropped 3 bases and J dropped 5 bases, with 10 bases sitting between them. Per germline, CDR1 DFQATT and CDR2 SNEGSKA (reference sequence).

CDR3 sequence: CASSLLDSSPLHF. CDR3 bases: TGTGCCAGCAGTTTATTAGACAGTTCACCCCTCCACTTT. The chain has TRBV28 and TRBJ1-6, with D maybe TRBD1 (5 bases). Germline V CDR1 and CDR2: MDHEN, SYDVKM. V was cut by 1 base and J by 9 bases, with 7 bases left in between. The CDR3 runs 13 residues.

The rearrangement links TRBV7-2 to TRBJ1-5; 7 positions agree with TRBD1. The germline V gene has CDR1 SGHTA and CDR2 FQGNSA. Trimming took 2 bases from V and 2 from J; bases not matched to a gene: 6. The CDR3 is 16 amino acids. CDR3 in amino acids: CASSLPGTVGNQPQHF. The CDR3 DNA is TGTGCCAGCAGCTTACCCGGGACAGTCGGCAATCAGCCCCAGCATTTT.

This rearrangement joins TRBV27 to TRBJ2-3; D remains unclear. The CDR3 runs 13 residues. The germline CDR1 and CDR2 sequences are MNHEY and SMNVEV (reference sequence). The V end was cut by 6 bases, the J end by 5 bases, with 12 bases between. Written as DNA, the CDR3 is TGTGCCAGCAGCTCCCCACCGAGAGATACGCAGTATTTT. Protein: CASSSPPRDTQYF.

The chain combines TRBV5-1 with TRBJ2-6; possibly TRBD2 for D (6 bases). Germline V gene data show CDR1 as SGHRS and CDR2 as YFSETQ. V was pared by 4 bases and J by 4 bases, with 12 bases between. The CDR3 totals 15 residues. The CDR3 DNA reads TGCGCCAGCAGCCCCCAACTAGCCGGGGCCAACGTCCTGACTTTC. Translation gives CASSPQLAGANVLTF.

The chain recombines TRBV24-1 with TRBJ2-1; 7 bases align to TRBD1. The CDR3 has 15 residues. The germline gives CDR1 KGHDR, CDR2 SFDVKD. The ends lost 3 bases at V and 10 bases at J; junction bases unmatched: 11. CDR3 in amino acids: CATSDSRGRKGEQFF. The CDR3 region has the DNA TGTGCCACCAGTGATAGTAGGGGGCGCAAGGGCGAGCAGTTCTTC.

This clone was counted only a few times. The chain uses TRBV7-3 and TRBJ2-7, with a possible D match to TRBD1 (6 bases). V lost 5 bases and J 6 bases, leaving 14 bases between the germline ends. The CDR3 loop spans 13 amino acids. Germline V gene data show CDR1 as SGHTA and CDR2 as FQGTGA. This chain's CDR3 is CASSPGHGLEQYF. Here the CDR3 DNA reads TGTGCCAGCAGCCCGGGACACGGGCTCGAGCAGTACTTC.

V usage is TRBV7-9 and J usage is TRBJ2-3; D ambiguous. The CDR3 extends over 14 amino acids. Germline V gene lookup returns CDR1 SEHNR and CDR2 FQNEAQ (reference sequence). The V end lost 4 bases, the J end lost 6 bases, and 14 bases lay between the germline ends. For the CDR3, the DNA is TGTGCCAGCAGCTCACAATTACGAGGCGATACGCAGTATTTT. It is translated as CASSSQLRGDTQYF.

The CDR3 here is CASSLARGQGYTF. Written as DNA, the CDR3 is TGCGCCAGCAGCTTGGCCAGGGGGCAAGGCTACACCTTC. This chain uses TRBV5-1 with TRBJ1-2; TRBD1 matches 8 bases. Germline CDR1 SGHRS, CDR2 YFSETQ. The CDR3 is 13 amino acids. The ends lost 0 bases at V and 8 bases at J; junction bases unmatched: 3.